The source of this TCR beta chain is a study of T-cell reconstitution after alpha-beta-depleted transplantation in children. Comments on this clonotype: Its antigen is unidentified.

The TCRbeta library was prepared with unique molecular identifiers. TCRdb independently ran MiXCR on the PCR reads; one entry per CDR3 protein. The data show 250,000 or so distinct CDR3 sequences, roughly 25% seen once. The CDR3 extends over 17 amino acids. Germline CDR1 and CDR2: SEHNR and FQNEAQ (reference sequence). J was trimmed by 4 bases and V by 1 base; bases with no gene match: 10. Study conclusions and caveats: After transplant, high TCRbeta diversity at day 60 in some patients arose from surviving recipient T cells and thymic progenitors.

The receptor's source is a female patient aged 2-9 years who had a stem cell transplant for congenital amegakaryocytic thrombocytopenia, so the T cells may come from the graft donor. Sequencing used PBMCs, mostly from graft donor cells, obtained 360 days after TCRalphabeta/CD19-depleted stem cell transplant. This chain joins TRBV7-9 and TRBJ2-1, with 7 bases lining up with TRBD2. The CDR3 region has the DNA TGTGCCAGCAGCTTAGATACCCGCGCTAGCGGATACAATGAGCAGTTCTTC. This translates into CASSLDTRASGYNEQFF.